This T cell receptor (beta chain) was captured by sequencing in a study of identical twins. TCRdb reprocessed the 5' RACE reads with MiXCR, giving one entry per CDR3 protein. The table shows about 150,000 distinct CDR3 sequences, with roughly 3.5% occurring only once. In its sample, this clonotype was seen many times. From germline, CDR1 is MGHRA and CDR2 YSYEKL. Trimming at V came to 4 bases and at J to 6 bases, leaving 11 bases not matched to a gene. This CDR3 spans 16 amino acids. The rearrangement links TRBV4-1 to TRBJ2-4; 8 positions agree with TRBD2. This TCR was sampled from a man aged 18 to 35 in good health. The specimen was memory T cells sorted from blood. CDR3 region: CASSPFGTGGGNIQYF. The CDR3 DNA reads as TGCGCCAGCAGCCCCTTTGGGACGGGAGGGGGAAACATTCAGTACTTC.